Below, 2 T cell receptor beta chains from the same sample are listed, as sequenced in a study of neoadjuvant anti-PD-1 for oral cavity cancer. This table comes from immunoSEQ multiplex PCR, and its TCRdb copy is limited to in-frame clones, with some not included. This sample has about 15,000 clones, with approximately 40% found just once. Time point described: after neoadjuvant nivolumab, at surgical resection. The sample here was tumor tissue, taken after nivolumab (anti-PD-1) treatment. Source of these receptors: a person aged 35-80 years with oral cavity squamous cell carcinoma.

This clone was observed at least ten times. The genes are TRBV11-3 and TRBJ2-1, with 7 nucleotides matching TRBD1. Trimming took 5 bases from V and 6 from J; bases not matched to a gene: 4. CDR1 and CDR2 from the germline V gene are SGHNT and YENEEA. The CDR3 covers 13 residues. The CDR3 spells CASSLGTANEQFF. The CDR3 coding sequence is TGTGCCAGCAGCCTGGGGACAGCCAATGAGCAGTTCTTC.

The chain is built from TRBV25-1 and TRBJ2-3; D possibly uses TRBD1 or TRBD2 (6 bases each). Trimming pared 3 bases from V and 6 bases from J, leaving 22 bases between. The CDR3 is made up of 17 amino acids. Looked up from germline, CDR1 is MGHDK and CDR2 is SYGVNS. The CDR3 reads CASSDAPGASTEDTQYF. CDR3 nucleotide sequence: TGTGCCAGCAGTGATGCACCGGGGGCTAGCACTGAGGATACGCAGTATTTT.